This TCR beta chain was recovered during a study of blood T cell repertoires in COVID-19. Study-wide context: The United States, Italy and Spain provided the acute and convalescent COVID-19 samples.

The CDR3 runs 15 residues. The junction had 6 bases not matched to a gene; V was cut back by 4 bases and J by 0 bases. CDR1 is SGHNT and CDR2 is YENEEA in the germline V gene. How the authors handled the data: By means of reference gene primer amplification, nucleated cell counts were estimated. TCRdb's copy holds only in-frame clones and misses some; the assay was immunoSEQ multiplex PCR. V and J calls plus clone size are reproduced from that table; the DNA served to infer D and trimming. The repertoire consists of around 23,000 clones, with approximately 74% occurring once and the leading ten covering more than 6.5%. Patients in Seattle were enrolled during active infection, then followed longitudinally.

The sequencing sample was made of peripheral blood. V and J are TRBV11-3 and TRBJ2-7; 7 bases line up with TRBD2. The receptor was isolated from a man in his forties or fifties with COVID-19, enrolled during active disease. The CDR3 protein is CASSSGGRSSYEQYF. The CDR3 DNA sequence: TGTGCCAGCAGCTCGGGGGGACGGAGCTCCTACGAGCAGTACTTC.